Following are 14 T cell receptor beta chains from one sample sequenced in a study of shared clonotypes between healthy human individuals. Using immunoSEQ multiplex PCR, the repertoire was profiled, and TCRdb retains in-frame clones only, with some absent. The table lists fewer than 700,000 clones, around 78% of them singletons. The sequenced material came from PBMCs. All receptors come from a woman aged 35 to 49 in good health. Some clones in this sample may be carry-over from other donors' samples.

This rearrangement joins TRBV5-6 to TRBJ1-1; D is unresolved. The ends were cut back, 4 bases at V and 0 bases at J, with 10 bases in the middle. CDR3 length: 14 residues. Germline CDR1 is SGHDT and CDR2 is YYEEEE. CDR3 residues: CASSHDGMNTEAFF. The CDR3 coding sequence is TGTGCCAGCAGCCATGACGGTATGAACACTGAAGCTTTCTTT. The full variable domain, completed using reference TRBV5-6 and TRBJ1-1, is DAGVTQSPTHLIKTRGQQVTLRCSPKSGHDTVSWYQQALGQGPQFIFQYYEEEERQRGNFPDRFSGHQFPNYSSELNVNALLLGDSALYLCASSHDGMNTEAFFGQGTRLTVV.

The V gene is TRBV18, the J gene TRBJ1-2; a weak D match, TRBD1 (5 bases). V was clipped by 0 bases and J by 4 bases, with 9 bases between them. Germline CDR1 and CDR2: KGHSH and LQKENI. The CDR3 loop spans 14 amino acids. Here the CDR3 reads CASSPPEGAYGYTF. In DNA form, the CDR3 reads TGTGCCAGCTCACCACCTGAAGGGGCCTATGGCTACACCTTC.

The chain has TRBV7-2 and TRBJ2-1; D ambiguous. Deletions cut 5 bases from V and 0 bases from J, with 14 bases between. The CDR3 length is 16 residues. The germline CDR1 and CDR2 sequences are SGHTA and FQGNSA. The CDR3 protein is CASSRRVPASYNEQFF. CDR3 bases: TGTGCCAGCAGCCGCCGGGTTCCCGCCTCCTACAATGAGCAGTTCTTC.

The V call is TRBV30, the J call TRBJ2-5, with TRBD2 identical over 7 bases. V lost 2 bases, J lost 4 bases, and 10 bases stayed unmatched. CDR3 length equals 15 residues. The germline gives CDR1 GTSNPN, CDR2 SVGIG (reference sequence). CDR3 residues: CAWSIGGSWVETQYF. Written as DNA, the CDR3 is TGTGCCTGGAGTATTGGCGGGAGCTGGGTAGAGACCCAGTACTTC.

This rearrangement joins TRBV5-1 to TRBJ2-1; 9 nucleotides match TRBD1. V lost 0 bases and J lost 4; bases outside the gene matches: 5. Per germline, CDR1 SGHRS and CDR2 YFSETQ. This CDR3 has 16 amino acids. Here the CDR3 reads CASSLDWDRAYNEQFF. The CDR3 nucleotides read TGCGCCAGCAGCTTGGATTGGGACAGGGCGTACAATGAGCAGTTCTTC.

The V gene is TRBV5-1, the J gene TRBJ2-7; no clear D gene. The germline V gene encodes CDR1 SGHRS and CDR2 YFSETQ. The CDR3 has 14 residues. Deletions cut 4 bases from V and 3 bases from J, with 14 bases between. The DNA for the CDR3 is TGCGCCAGCAGCCGAGATAATGACGTCTACGAGCAGTACTTC. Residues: CASSRDNDVYEQYF.

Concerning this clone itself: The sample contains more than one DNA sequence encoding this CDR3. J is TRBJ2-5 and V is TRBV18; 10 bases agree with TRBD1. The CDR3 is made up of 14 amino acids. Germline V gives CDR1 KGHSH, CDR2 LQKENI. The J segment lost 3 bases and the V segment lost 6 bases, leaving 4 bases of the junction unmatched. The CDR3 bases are TGTGCCAGCTCGCCGGGGACAGGGGAAGAGACCCAGTACTTC. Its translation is CASSPGTGEETQYF.

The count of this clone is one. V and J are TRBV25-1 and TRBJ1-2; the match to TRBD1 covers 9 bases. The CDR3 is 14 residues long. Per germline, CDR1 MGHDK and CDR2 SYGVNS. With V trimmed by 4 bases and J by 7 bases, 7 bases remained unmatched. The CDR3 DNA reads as TGTGCCAGCAGTGCCACAGGGGGCGTCTCTGGCTACACCTTC. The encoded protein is CASSATGGVSGYTF.

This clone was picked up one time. The CDR3 DNA reads as TGTGCCAGCAGTGTCACACTGGGCGGCTATGGCTACACCTTC. Encoded protein: CASSVTLGGYGYTF. This chain uses TRBV6-1 with TRBJ1-2; D gene ambiguous. Trimming took off 4 bases at V and 4 bases at J, with 13 bases between the two ends. The germline gives CDR1 MNHNS, CDR2 SASEGT. This CDR3 comprises 14 residues.

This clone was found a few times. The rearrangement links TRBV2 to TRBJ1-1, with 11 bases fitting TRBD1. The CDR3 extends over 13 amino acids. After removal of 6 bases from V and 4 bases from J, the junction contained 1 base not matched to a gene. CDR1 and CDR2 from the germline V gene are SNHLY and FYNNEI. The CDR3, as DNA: TGTGCCAGCAGAGGGACAGGGGGCACTGAAGCTTTCTTT. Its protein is CASRGTGGTEAFF.

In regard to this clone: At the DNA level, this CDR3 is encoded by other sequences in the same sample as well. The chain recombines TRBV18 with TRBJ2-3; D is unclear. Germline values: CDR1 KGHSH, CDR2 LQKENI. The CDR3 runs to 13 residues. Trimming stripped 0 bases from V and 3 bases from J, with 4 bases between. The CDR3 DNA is TGTGCCAGCTCACCACCCTCGACAGATACGCAGTATTTT. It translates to CASSPPSTDTQYF.

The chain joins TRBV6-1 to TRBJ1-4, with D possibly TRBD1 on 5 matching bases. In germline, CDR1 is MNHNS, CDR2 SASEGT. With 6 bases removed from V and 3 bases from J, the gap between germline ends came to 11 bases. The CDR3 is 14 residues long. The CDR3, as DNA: TGTGCCAGCAGCGGGGGACTGGCTAATGAAAAACTGTTTTTT. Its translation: CASSGGLANEKLFF.

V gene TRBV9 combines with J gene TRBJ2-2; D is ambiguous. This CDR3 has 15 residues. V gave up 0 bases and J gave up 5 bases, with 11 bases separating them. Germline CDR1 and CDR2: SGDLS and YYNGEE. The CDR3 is CASSVEDAGTGELFF. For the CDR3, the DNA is TGTGCCAGCAGCGTAGAAGACGCAGGAACCGGGGAGCTGTTTTTT.

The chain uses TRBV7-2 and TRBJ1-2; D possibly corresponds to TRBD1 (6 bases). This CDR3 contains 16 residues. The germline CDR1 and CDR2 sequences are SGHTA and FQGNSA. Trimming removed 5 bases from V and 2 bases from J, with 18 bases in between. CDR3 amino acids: CASSKQQGLQNYGYTF. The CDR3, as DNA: TGTGCCAGCAGCAAACAACAGGGATTACAGAACTATGGCTACACCTTC.